What follows are 28 T cell receptor beta chains derived from one specimen sequenced in a study of cytomegalovirus exposure and HLA in healthy donors. Both 60 Vbeta primers and 13 Jbeta primers went into the PCR. TCRdb keeps only in-frame clones here, not all; method: immunoSEQ multiplex PCR. Of some 140,000 clones in the sample, about four fifths were seen once. Sequenced input: PBMCs. The origin of the receptors is a man under 40 in good health and CMV-seronegative.

The chain carries TRBV19 and TRBJ2-3, with 9 bases lining up with TRBD2. The CDR3 contains 16 residues. Germline loops: CDR1 LNHDA, CDR2 SQIVND (reference sequence). V was pared by 3 bases and J by 2 bases, with 6 bases of the junction left unmatched. DNA for the CDR3: TGTGCCAGTAGTATGGGGCGGGAGGGCGTCACAGATACGCAGTATTTT. It yields the protein CASSMGREGVTDTQYF.

A few counts support this clone. The chain is built from TRBV28 and TRBJ2-3; D not certain. V was pared by 4 bases and J by 0 bases, with 11 bases between. This CDR3 comprises 15 residues. The V gene's germline CDR1 is MDHEN and CDR2 SYDVKM. For the CDR3, the DNA is TGTGCCAGCAGTTCAATACAGTATAGCACAGATACGCAGTATTTT. Encoded protein: CASSSIQYSTDTQYF.

This sequence joins TRBV15 and TRBJ1-1, with 8 bases matching TRBD1. V shed 0 bases and J 6 bases; nucleotides not matched to a gene: 9. This CDR3 spans 16 amino acids. CDR1 is LNHNV, CDR2 YYDKDF, per germline (reference sequence). The CDR3 loop reads CATSRDLAGGGSEAFF. As DNA, the CDR3 is TGTGCCACCAGCAGAGATCTGGCAGGGGGCGGTTCTGAAGCTTTCTTT.

The rearrangement joins TRBV6-5 to TRBJ2-7, with 13 nucleotides matching TRBD2. The CDR3 is 15 residues long. J was trimmed by 4 bases and V by 0 bases; bases with no gene match: 0. CDR1 is MNHEY, CDR2 SVGAGI, per germline. CDR3 in amino acids: CASSYSTSGGYEQYF. In nucleotides, the CDR3 is TGTGCCAGCAGTTACTCGACTAGCGGGGGGTACGAGCAGTACTTC.

The chain uses TRBV2 and TRBJ1-6; TRBD1 matches 8 bases. The V gene end was trimmed by 4 bases and the J gene end by 4 bases; junction bases not matched to a gene: 9. The CDR3 has 17 residues. Germline assignment: CDR1 SNHLY and CDR2 FYNNEI. CDR3 residues: CASSGGTGRGYNSPLHF. In DNA form, the CDR3 reads TGTGCCAGCAGTGGGGGGACAGGACGGGGTTATAATTCACCCCTCCACTTT.

The V gene is TRBV2, the J gene TRBJ2-7, with 9 bases that match TRBD1. CDR1 is SNHLY, CDR2 FYNNEI, per germline. The CDR3 loop spans 14 amino acids. The trim removed 7 bases at V and 1 base at J, leaving 5 bases unmatched. This CDR3 is CASTDRGQSYEQYF. The CDR3 DNA is TGTGCCAGCACGGACAGGGGACAGTCCTACGAGCAGTACTTC.

The J gene is TRBJ1-1, the V gene TRBV7-9; TRBD1 might be the D (6 bases). Trimming took off 5 bases at V and 10 bases at J, with 20 bases between the two ends. The CDR3 covers 14 residues. CDR1 is SEHNR, CDR2 FQNEAQ, per germline (reference sequence). The chain's CDR3 is CASSSRGGVAGAFF. Here the CDR3 DNA reads TGTGCCAGCAGCAGCCGGGGGGGCGTCGCTGGAGCTTTCTTT. Together with reference TRBV7-9 and TRBJ1-1, the CDR3 gives the full variable domain: DTGVSQNPRHKITKRGQNVTFRCDPISEHNRLYWYRQTLGQGPEFLTYFQNEAQLEKSRLLSDRFSAERPKGSFSTLEIQRTEQGDSAMYLCASSSRGGVAGAFFGQGTRLTVV.

A few counts support this clone. The V and J genes are TRBV25-1 and TRBJ2-1; 10 bases agree with TRBD2. V was clipped by 6 bases and J by 3 bases; unmatched bases: 2. The germline V gene has CDR1 MGHDK and CDR2 SYGVNS. This CDR3 comprises 14 residues. The CDR3 sequence: CASRVAGGYNEQFF. The CDR3 DNA reads TGTGCCAGCAGAGTAGCGGGGGGCTACAATGAGCAGTTCTTC.

This clone was counted once. The chain employs TRBV19 and TRBJ1-5; weak D call: TRBD1 (5 bases). V was pared by 5 bases and J by 3 bases, with 11 bases between. This CDR3 spans 14 amino acids. Per germline, CDR1 LNHDA and CDR2 SQIVND (reference sequence). In nucleotides, the CDR3 is TGTGCCAGTAGTGTCGGGGGGGACAATCAGCCCCAGCATTTT. Its protein is CASSVGGDNQPQHF.

A few counts support this clone. This chain links TRBV11-2 with TRBJ2-7, with a tentative D call TRBD1 (6 bases). This CDR3 region has 15 residues. The germline V and J ends were trimmed by 1 base and 0 bases, with 10 bases remaining between them. Germline values: CDR1 SGHAT, CDR2 FQNNGV. CDR3 residues: CASSLVRTDSYEQYF. CDR3 sequence (DNA): TGTGCCAGCAGCTTAGTGAGGACAGACTCCTACGAGCAGTACTTC.

The chain carries TRBV7-2 and TRBJ2-5, with 7 bases that match TRBD1. The CDR3 totals 14 residues. Trimming took 5 bases from V and 4 from J; bases not matched to a gene: 7. Germline CDR1 reads SGHTA; CDR2 reads FQGNSA. CDR3 amino acids: CASSTRRQGETQYF. The DNA of the CDR3 is TGTGCCAGCAGCACCAGGCGACAGGGAGAGACCCAGTACTTC.

This chain connects TRBV2 to TRBJ2-3; 7 nucleotides agree with TRBD2. Germline loops: CDR1 SNHLY, CDR2 FYNNEI. V lost 6 bases, J lost 3 bases, and 9 bases stayed unmatched. This CDR3 spans 15 amino acids. The CDR3 here is CASRSGGGRTDTQYF. The CDR3 nucleotides are TGTGCCAGCAGGAGTGGCGGGGGAAGGACAGATACGCAGTATTTT.

The rearrangement uses TRBV5-6 and TRBJ2-7; D is unresolved. Germline V gives CDR1 SGHDT, CDR2 YYEEEE. The CDR3 extends over 17 amino acids. Trimming stripped 1 base from V and 5 bases from J, with 22 bases between. In DNA, the CDR3 is TGTGCCAGCAGCTTGTTCTCGAGCCTCGTTCTCTACGACGAGCAGTACTTC. Its protein product is CASSLFSSLVLYDEQYF. Using reference TRBV5-6 and TRBJ2-7 for the parts outside the CDR3, the full variable domain is DAGVTQSPTHLIKTRGQQVTLRCSPKSGHDTVSWYQQALGQGPQFIFQYYEEEERQRGNFPDRFSGHQFPNYSSELNVNALLLGDSALYLCASSLFSSLVLYDEQYFGPGTRLTVT.

This chain joins TRBV7-8 and TRBJ1-1; D is perhaps TRBD1 (6 bases). V lost 2 bases, J lost 1 base, and 11 bases lay in between. CDR1 is SGHVS, CDR2 FQNEAQ, per germline. This CDR3 region has 15 residues. This CDR3 is CASSLPGQKNTEAFF. DNA of the CDR3: TGTGCCAGCAGCTTACCGGGACAAAAGAACACTGAAGCTTTCTTT. The variable domain in full, completed from reference TRBV7-8 and TRBJ1-1, reads GAGVSQSPRYKVAKRGQDVALRCDPISGHVSLFWYQQALGQGPEFLTYFQNEAQLDKSGLPSDRFFAERPEGSVSTLKIQRTQQEDSAVYLCASSLPGQKNTEAFFGQGTRLTVV.

This clone was counted between two and nine times. V usage is TRBV10-3 and J usage is TRBJ2-7; D is unresolved. Germline V gene data show CDR1 as ENHRY and CDR2 as SYGVKD. V lost 2 bases to trimming and J lost 2 bases, with 10 bases between them. This CDR3 spans 14 amino acids. The chain's CDR3 is CAISETEQPYEQYF. In DNA form, the CDR3 reads TGTGCCATCAGTGAGACAGAGCAGCCCTACGAGCAGTACTTC.

In its sample, this clone was seen many times. The gene calls are TRBV6-1 and TRBJ2-1; 7 bases map to TRBD2. CDR3 length: 17 residues. V gave up 2 bases and J gave up 0 bases; unmatched junction bases: 7. Germline CDR1 reads MNHNS; CDR2 reads SASEGT. The chain's CDR3 is CASSEWAGRVSYNEQFF. DNA for the CDR3: TGTGCCAGCAGTGAATGGGCAGGGAGGGTCTCCTACAATGAGCAGTTCTTC.

This clone came up once. The rearrangement uses TRBV19 and TRBJ2-7; no definite D call. V dropped 5 bases and J dropped 4 bases, with 12 bases sitting between them. The CDR3 length is 13 residues. The germline gives CDR1 LNHDA, CDR2 SQIVND (reference sequence). CDR3 in DNA: TGTGCCAGTAGTTCCCCTCCCACTTACGAGCAGTACTTC. Translation: CASSSPPTYEQYF.

Only a few counts were recorded for this clone. This chain uses TRBV30 with TRBJ2-2, with 7 bases that match TRBD1. V shed 5 bases, J shed 3 bases, and the junction held 12 bases outside the gene matches. Germline values: CDR1 GTSNPN, CDR2 SVGIG (reference sequence). The CDR3 length is 16 residues. CDR3 DNA: TGTGCCTGGGGTTTTAAGGGGGCGCGGGACACCGGGGAGCTGTTTTTT. The encoded protein is CAWGFKGARDTGELFF.

This clone was detected ten times or more. The CDR3 protein is CASSRQGPNTEAFF. The CDR3 DNA reads as TGTGCCAGCAGCCGACAGGGACCTAACACTGAAGCTTTCTTT. This chain connects TRBV6-5 to TRBJ1-1; 7 bases match TRBD1. The junction had 6 bases not matched to a gene; V was cut back by 6 bases and J by 2 bases. This CDR3 comprises 14 residues. Germline assignment: CDR1 MNHEY and CDR2 SVGAGI.

The chain is built from TRBV10-3 and TRBJ2-5, with 7 bases matching TRBD1. Germline V gene sequence: CDR1 ENHRY, CDR2 SYGVKD. The V segment lost 6 bases and the J segment 1 base; nucleotides outside the gene matches: 8. The CDR3 has 15 amino acids. DNA for the CDR3: TGTGCCATCAGAGCCACGACAGGGATCCAAGAGACCCAGTACTTC. Translation: CAIRATTGIQETQYF.

This chain connects TRBV7-2 to TRBJ2-5; 11 bases map to TRBD2. The germline V gene has CDR1 SGHTA and CDR2 FQGNSA. This CDR3 has 16 residues. Trimming removed 4 bases from V and 5 bases from J; junction bases left unmatched: 9. As DNA, the CDR3 is TGTGCCAGCAGCTATCGTAGCGGGGGGGCCGCGGAGACCCAGTACTTC. Encoded protein: CASSYRSGGAAETQYF.

This rearrangement joins TRBV6-6 to TRBJ1-5; D might be TRBD1 (5 bases). This CDR3 contains 14 residues. Germline V gene sequence: CDR1 MNHNY, CDR2 SVGAGI (reference sequence). V was cut by 2 bases and J by 6 bases, with 11 bases left in between. This CDR3 reads CASSYGQGIQPQHF. The CDR3 DNA follows: TGTGCCAGCAGTTACGGGCAGGGCATTCAGCCCCAGCATTTT.

This clone was detected once. The rearrangement uses TRBV7-8 and TRBJ1-2, with no clear D. The CDR3 has 12 residues. Germline loops: CDR1 SGHVS, CDR2 FQNEAQ. V was clipped by 5 bases and J by 5 bases, with 9 bases between them. The CDR3 spells CASSPTGYGYTF. The CDR3 DNA sequence: TGTGCCAGCAGCCCTACGGGGTATGGCTACACCTTC.

The chain has TRBV5-6 and TRBJ2-3, with 7 bases that match TRBD1. Germline CDR1 and CDR2: SGHDT and YYEEEE. This CDR3 comprises 16 residues. J gave up 4 bases and V 0 bases, and 8 bases lay outside the gene matches. The CDR3 here is CASSLEGGFLADTQYF. For the CDR3, the DNA is TGTGCCAGCAGCTTGGAAGGGGGCTTCTTGGCAGATACGCAGTATTTT.

A few counts support this clone. This chain joins TRBV5-1 and TRBJ2-1; TRBD2 aligns across 11 bases. The CDR3 length is 15 residues. Trimming cost V 2 bases and J 4 bases; bases outside gene matches: 2. Germline loops: CDR1 SGHRS, CDR2 YFSETQ. CDR3 residues: CASSFTSGGYNEQFF. The CDR3 DNA reads as TGCGCCAGCAGCTTCACTAGCGGGGGTTACAATGAGCAGTTCTTC.

The chain couples TRBV28 to TRBJ2-3, with a weak D call TRBD2 (6 bases). This CDR3 is 11 amino acids long. CDR1 and CDR2 (germline): MDHEN, SYDVKM. The V end lost 4 bases, the J end lost 13 bases, and 12 bases lay between the germline ends. CDR3 residues: CASSSRAGKYF. CDR3 bases: TGTGCCAGCAGTTCCAGGGCGGGGAAGTATTTT.

The V gene is TRBV11-2, the J gene TRBJ2-7; the D gene is possibly TRBD1 (6 bases). CDR3 size: 14 residues. Germline CDR1 is SGHAT and CDR2 is FQNNGV. The V and J ends lost 7 bases and 3 bases respectively, with 16 bases between them. CDR3 amino acids: CASTLMEDSYEQYF. As DNA, the CDR3 is TGTGCCAGCACCCTAATGGAGGACAGCTACGAGCAGTACTTC.

A single count supports this clone. The chain employs TRBV27 and TRBJ2-3; 9 bases align to TRBD1. The trim removed 6 bases at V and 4 bases at J, leaving 8 bases unmatched. The germline CDR1 and CDR2 sequences are MNHEY and SMNVEV (reference sequence). The length of the CDR3 is 15 residues. CDR3 sequence reads: CASRTQGAVSDTQYF. As DNA, the CDR3 is TGTGCCAGCAGGACACAGGGGGCTGTATCAGATACGCAGTATTTT.